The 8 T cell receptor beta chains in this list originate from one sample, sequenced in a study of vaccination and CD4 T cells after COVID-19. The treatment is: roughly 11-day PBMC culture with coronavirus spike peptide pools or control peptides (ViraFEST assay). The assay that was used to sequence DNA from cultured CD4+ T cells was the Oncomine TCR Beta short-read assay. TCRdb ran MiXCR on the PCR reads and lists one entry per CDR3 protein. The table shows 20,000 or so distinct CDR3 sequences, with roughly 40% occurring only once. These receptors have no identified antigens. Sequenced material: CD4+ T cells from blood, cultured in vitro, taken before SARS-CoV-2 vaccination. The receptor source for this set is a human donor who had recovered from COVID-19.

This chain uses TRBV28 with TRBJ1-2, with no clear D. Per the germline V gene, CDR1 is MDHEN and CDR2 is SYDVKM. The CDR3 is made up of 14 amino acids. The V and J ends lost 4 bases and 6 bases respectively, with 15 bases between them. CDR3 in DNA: TGTGCCAGCAGTTGGACCGAGCTGGGGAATGGCTACACCTTC. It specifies CASSWTELGNGYTF.

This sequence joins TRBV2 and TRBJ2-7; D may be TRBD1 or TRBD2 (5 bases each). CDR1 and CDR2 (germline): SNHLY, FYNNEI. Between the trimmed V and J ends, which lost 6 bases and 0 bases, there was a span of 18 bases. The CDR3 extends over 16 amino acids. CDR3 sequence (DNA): TGTGCCAGCAGGAGGGGCGGCCTCCCGAGCTCCTACGAGCAGTACTTC. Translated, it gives CASRRGGLPSSYEQYF. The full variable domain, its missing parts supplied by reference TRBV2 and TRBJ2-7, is EPEVTQTPSHQVTQMGQEVILRCVPISNHLYFYWYRQILGQKVEFLVSFYNNEISEKSEIFDDQFSVERPDGSNFTLKIRSTKLEDSAMYFCASRRGGLPSSYEQYFGPGTRLTVT.

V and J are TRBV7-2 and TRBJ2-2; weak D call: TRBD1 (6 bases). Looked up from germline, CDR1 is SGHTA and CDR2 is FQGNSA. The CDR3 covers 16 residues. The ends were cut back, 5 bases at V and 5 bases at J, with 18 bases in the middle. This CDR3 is CASSTRTAKLTGELFF. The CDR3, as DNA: TGTGCCAGCAGCACCCGGACAGCTAAGCTTACCGGGGAGCTGTTTTTT.

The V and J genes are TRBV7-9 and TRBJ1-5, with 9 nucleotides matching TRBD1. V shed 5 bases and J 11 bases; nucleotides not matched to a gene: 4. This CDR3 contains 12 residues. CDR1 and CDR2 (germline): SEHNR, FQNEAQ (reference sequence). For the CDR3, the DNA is TGTGCCAGCAGCCACGGACAGGGGTCCCAGCATTTT. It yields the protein CASSHGQGSQHF.

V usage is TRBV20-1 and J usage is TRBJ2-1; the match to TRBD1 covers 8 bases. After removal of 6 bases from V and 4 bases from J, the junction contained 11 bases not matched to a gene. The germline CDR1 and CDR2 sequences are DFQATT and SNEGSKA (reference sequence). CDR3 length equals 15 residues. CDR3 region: CSAFYPGGGYNEQFF. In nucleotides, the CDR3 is TGCAGTGCATTTTACCCAGGGGGCGGATACAATGAGCAGTTCTTC.

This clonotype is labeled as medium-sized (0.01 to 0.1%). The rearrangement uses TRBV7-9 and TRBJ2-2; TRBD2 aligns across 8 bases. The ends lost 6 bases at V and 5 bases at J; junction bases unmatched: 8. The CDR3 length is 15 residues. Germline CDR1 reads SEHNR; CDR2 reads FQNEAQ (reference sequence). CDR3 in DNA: TGTGCCAGCAGGCGGGGGGATCCCGGAACCGGGGAGCTGTTTTTT. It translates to CASRRGDPGTGELFF. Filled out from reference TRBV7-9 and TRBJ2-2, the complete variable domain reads DTGVSQNPRHKITKRGQNVTFRCDPISEHNRLYWYRQTLGQGPEFLTYFQNEAQLEKSRLLSDRFSAERPKGSFSTLEIQRTEQGDSAMYLCASRRGDPGTGELFFGEGSRLTVL.

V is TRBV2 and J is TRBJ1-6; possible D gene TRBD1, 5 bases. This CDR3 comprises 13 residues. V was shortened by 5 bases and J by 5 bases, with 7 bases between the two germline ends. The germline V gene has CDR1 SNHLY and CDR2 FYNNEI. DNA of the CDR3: TGTGCCAGCAGTCTCAGGGATAATTCACCCCTCCACTTT. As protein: CASSLRDNSPLHF.

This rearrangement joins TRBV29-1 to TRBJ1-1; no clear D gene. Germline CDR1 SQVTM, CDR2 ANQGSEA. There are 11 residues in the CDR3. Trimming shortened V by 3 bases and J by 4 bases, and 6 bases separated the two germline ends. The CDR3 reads CSVDLSTEAFF. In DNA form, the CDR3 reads TGCAGCGTTGATTTATCCACTGAAGCTTTCTTT.